This T cell receptor (beta chain) was identified in a study of cytomegalovirus exposure and HLA in healthy donors. The CDR3 is 14 amino acids. V lost 3 bases, J lost 5 bases, and 5 bases stayed unmatched. CDR1 SGDLS and CDR2 YYNGEE come from the germline V gene. PCR used 60 Vbeta primers and 13 Jbeta primers. The table came from immunoSEQ multiplex PCR; TCRdb's copy has only in-frame clones and leaves some out. The sample lists around 170,000 clones; roughly 83% were seen once. This chain uses TRBV9 with TRBJ2-7; 10 bases align to TRBD2. The sequencing input was PBMCs. This receptor was obtained from a boy between 2 and 10 years old in good health and CMV-seronegative. DNA of the CDR3: TGTGCCAGCAGCGACGGGACTAGCGTCGACGAGCAGTACTTC. Protein product: CASSDGTSVDEQYF.